These 16 T cell receptor beta chains share one sample of origin, sequenced in a study of T cell responses to AZD1222 COVID-19 vaccine. Method: immunoSEQ multiplex PCR; TCRdb's copy keeps in-frame clones and lacks some. This sample has roughly 120,000 clones; approximately 90% occur once, and the top ten carry 4% to 5.5%. The specimen was peripheral blood, collected on day 0 of AZD1222 vaccination. All receptors come from an adult in good health.

The rearrangement joins TRBV5-1 to TRBJ2-5; 15 nucleotides agree with TRBD2. V dropped 5 bases and J dropped 2; count of bases not matched to a gene: 4. The CDR3 has 16 amino acids. From germline, CDR1 is SGHRS and CDR2 YFSETQ. CDR3 loop: CASRGLAGGSQETQYF. Here the CDR3 DNA reads TGCGCCAGCAGAGGACTAGCGGGGGGGTCACAAGAGACCCAGTACTTC.

CDR3 region: CASSTGSGLGETQYF. The CDR3 DNA is TGTGCCAGCAGTACAGGCTCAGGGTTGGGAGAGACCCAGTACTTC. This rearrangement joins TRBV6-2 or TRBV6-3 to TRBJ2-5; D might be TRBD1 (5 bases). This CDR3 is built from 15 residues. V lost 5 bases and J 4 bases, leaving 17 bases between the germline ends. From germline, CDR1 is MNHEY and CDR2 SVGEGT.

A word on this clone: At one end, the junction sequence differs from germline, possibly due to a read error. This sequence joins TRBV28 and TRBJ2-2; TRBD1 agrees at 7 bases. CDR3 size: 16 residues. Germline V gene sequence: CDR1 MDHEN, CDR2 SYDVKM. The CDR3 reads CASSSASQGNTGELSF. Written as DNA, the CDR3 is TGTGCCAGCAGTTCGGCTTCACAGGGGAACACCGGGGAGCTGTCTTTT.

The chain joins TRBV18 to TRBJ2-7; TRBD1 agrees at 8 bases. Germline-derived CDR1 and CDR2 are KGHSH and LQKENI. V lost 5 bases to trimming and J lost 5 bases; unmatched junction nucleotides: 5. This CDR3 has 13 residues. The CDR3 DNA is TGTGCCAGCTCAGCCGACAGGGGTCACGAGCAGTACTTC. Protein: CASSADRGHEQYF.

The chain links TRBV2 to TRBJ2-5; D assignment may be TRBD1 or TRBD2 (5 bases each). The germline V gene encodes CDR1 SNHLY and CDR2 FYNNEI. V lost 8 bases to trimming and J lost 7 bases, with 20 bases between them. The CDR3 consists of 14 residues. The DNA for the CDR3 is TGTGCCAGCGGGGGATTGGAGTTTGGGTCGACCCAGTACTTC. Translation gives CASGGLEFGSTQYF.

The chain couples TRBV12-3 or TRBV12-4 to TRBJ2-7; no reliable D call. This CDR3 comprises 13 residues. With 1 base removed from V and 3 bases from J, the gap between germline ends came to 7 bases. CDR3 nucleotides: TGTGCCAGCAGTTTAGACAGAGACTACGAGCAGTACTTC. It specifies CASSLDRDYEQYF.

The chain links TRBV27 to TRBJ1-1, with D tentatively TRBD1 (5 bases). Germline V gene lookup returns CDR1 MNHEY and CDR2 SMNVEV (reference sequence). The CDR3 is 15 amino acids. Trimming took 6 bases from V and 0 from J, leaving 14 bases between them. As DNA, the CDR3 is TGTGCCAGCAGCCCAATCGGGACTATGAACACTGAAGCTTTCTTT. Protein: CASSPIGTMNTEAFF.

V usage is TRBV28 and J usage is TRBJ2-1; D remains ambiguous. The CDR3 is 11 residues long. V lost 5 bases and J 7 bases, leaving 6 bases between the germline ends. CDR1 is MDHEN, CDR2 SYDVKM, per germline. This CDR3 reads CASSSLNEQFF. The CDR3 bases are TGTGCCAGCAGTAGCTTAAATGAGCAGTTCTTC. Variable domain in full (rest from reference TRBV28 and TRBJ2-1): DVKVTQSSRYLVKRTGEKVFLECVQDMDHENMFWYRQDPGLGLRLIYFSYDVKMKEKGDIPEGYSVSREKKERFSLILESASTNQTSMYLCASSSLNEQFFGPGTRLTVL.

J is TRBJ2-7 and V is TRBV5-1; D remains unclear. Looked up from germline, CDR1 is SGHRS and CDR2 is YFSETQ. V shed 1 base and J shed 3 bases, with 14 bases lying between them. This CDR3 spans 15 amino acids. The CDR3 nucleotides are TGCGCCAGCAGCTTGAATAGACGGACGGGCTACGAGCAGTACTTC. It codes for CASSLNRRTGYEQYF.

The rearrangement joins TRBV18 to TRBJ2-7; D may be TRBD1 or TRBD2 (5 bases each). The ends were cut back, 2 bases at V and 0 bases at J, with 5 bases in the middle. The CDR3 is 13 residues long. Per the germline V gene, CDR1 is KGHSH and CDR2 is LQKENI. The CDR3 is CASSPGGSYEQYF. Written as DNA, the CDR3 is TGTGCCAGCTCACCAGGGGGCTCCTACGAGCAGTACTTC.

The V call is TRBV7-3, the J call TRBJ2-3, with a weak D call TRBD2 (6 bases). V shed 2 bases and J shed 4 bases, with 16 bases lying between them. This CDR3 is built from 16 residues. Germline CDR1 reads SGHTA; CDR2 reads FQGTGA. CDR3 bases: TGTGCCAGCAGCTTACTGGTGGGGGGAGAATCAGATACGCAGTATTTT. Translating gives CASSLLVGGESDTQYF.

This clone was seen only once. The genes are TRBV5-1 and TRBJ1-2; tentative D call: TRBD1 (5 bases). Trimming removed 3 bases from V and 0 bases from J, with 15 bases in between. The CDR3 runs to 16 residues. Germline V gives CDR1 SGHRS, CDR2 YFSETQ. CDR3 DNA sequence: TGCGCCAGCAGCTCCGGGACGGCTGGCGCTAACTATGGCTACACCTTC. Encoded protein: CASSSGTAGANYGYTF.

This chain connects TRBV7-9 to TRBJ1-2; 8 bases align to TRBD1. The CDR3 covers 14 residues. Germline values: CDR1 SEHNR, CDR2 FQNEAQ (reference sequence). With V trimmed by 5 bases and J by 4 bases, 6 bases remained unmatched. CDR3 amino acids: CASSRTTGVYGYTF. The CDR3 region has the DNA TGTGCCAGCAGCAGAACGACAGGGGTCTATGGCTACACCTTC.

In nucleotides, the CDR3 is TGCGCCAGCAGCCAAGACGAGACAGGGGGCGACTATGGCTACACCTTC. This encodes CASSQDETGGDYGYTF. The V call is TRBV4-1, the J call TRBJ1-2, with 10 bases that match TRBD1. After removal of 0 bases from V and 3 bases from J, the junction contained 4 bases not matched to a gene. The CDR3 loop spans 16 amino acids. Germline lookup yields CDR1 MGHRA and CDR2 YSYEKL.

This chain links TRBV5-6 with TRBJ1-6; D might be TRBD1 (5 bases). Trimming took off 2 bases at V and 9 bases at J, with 24 bases between the two ends. Per germline, CDR1 SGHDT and CDR2 YYEEEE. This CDR3 is built from 18 residues. In DNA form, the CDR3 reads TGTGCCAGCAGCTTAAGCAGGGAACGCGACGGGTTGGTTTCACCCCTCCACTTT. It codes for CASSLSRERDGLVSPLHF.

J is TRBJ1-5 and V is TRBV19; a weak D match, TRBD1 (6 bases). The germline gives CDR1 LNHDA, CDR2 SQIVND (reference sequence). This CDR3 comprises 14 residues. The ends were cut back, 5 bases at V and 4 bases at J, with 12 bases in the middle. The CDR3 sequence: CASSPGGANQPQHF. DNA of the CDR3: TGTGCCAGTAGTCCCGGGGGGGCTAATCAGCCCCAGCATTTT.